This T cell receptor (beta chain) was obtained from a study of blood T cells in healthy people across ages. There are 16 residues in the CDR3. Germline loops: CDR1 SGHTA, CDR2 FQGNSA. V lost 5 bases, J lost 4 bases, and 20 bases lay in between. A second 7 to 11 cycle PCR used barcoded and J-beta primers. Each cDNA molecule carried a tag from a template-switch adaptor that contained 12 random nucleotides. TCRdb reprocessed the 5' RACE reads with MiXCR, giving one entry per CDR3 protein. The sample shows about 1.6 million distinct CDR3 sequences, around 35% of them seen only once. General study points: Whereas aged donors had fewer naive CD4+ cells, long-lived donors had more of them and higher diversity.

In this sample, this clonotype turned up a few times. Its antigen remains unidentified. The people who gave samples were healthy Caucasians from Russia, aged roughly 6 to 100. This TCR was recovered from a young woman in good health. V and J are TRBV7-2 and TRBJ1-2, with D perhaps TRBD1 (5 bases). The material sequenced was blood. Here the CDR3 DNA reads TGTGCCAGCAGCCTAAGGTCAGACCGGGGGTTCTATGGCTACACCTTC. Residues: CASSLRSDRGFYGYTF.